One sample yielded the 22 T cell receptor beta chains listed below, sequenced in a study of vaccination effects on CD4 cells after COVID-19 (dated 2022 in TCRdb). No antigen has been identified for these receptors. To prepare the library, the immunoSEQ multiplex PCR assay was applied. Not all clones reach the TCRdb copy of this immuneACCESS table, which keeps in-frame sequences only. Checked studies attribute under half of the gap to unresolved V genes and leave the rest unexplained. This sample lists under 30,000 clones; over 70% were detected once. In total, the top ten clones hold approximately 10% of the sample. To identify antigen-specific CD4+ T cell clonotypes by their expansion, the ViraFEST assay first stimulated PBMC with viral peptide pools and then applied TCR sequencing. After around eleven days of culture, CD4+ T cells were isolated with the EasySep CD4+ T cell isolation kit. The absence of prior SARS-CoV-2 infection in healthy vaccine recipients was confirmed by negative nucleocapsid antibodies before and after vaccination.

Source: CD4+ T cells from PBMCs cultured with HCoV-NL63 spike peptides, taken before COVID-19 vaccination. Per the publication, the cell subset or site label means: HCoV-NL63 spike overlapping peptide pool stimulation. These receptors were obtained from a human donor who received a COVID-19 vaccine.

The V and J genes are TRBV5-8 and TRBJ2-7, with D tentatively TRBD2 (6 bases). The V end was cut by 0 bases, the J end by 4 bases, with 17 bases between. This CDR3 spans 16 amino acids. Germline CDR1 is SGHTS and CDR2 is YDEGEE. The CDR3 is CASSLESGVRTYEQYF. The CDR3 DNA reads as TGTGCCAGCAGCTTGGAATCGGGAGTCCGGACTTACGAGCAGTACTTC.

This clone was picked up one time. This chain connects TRBV10-3 to TRBJ1-1; 7 nucleotides agree with TRBD1. Unmatched junction bases numbered 10, after V lost 8 bases and J lost 4 bases. From germline, CDR1 is ENHRY and CDR2 SYGVKD. The CDR3 spans 14 residues. The CDR3 here is CAIAGRGQLTEAFF. The DNA of the CDR3 is TGTGCCATCGCAGGTCGGGGACAGCTCACTGAAGCTTTCTTT.

The chain joins TRBV13 to TRBJ2-3; D possibly corresponds to TRBD1 (5 bases). Trimming shortened V by 4 bases and J by 4 bases, and 21 bases separated the two germline ends. CDR1 is PRHDT, CDR2 FYEKMQ, per germline (reference sequence). CDR3 length: 17 residues. The CDR3 sequence is CASSSRFGAAGSDTQYF. DNA for the CDR3: TGTGCCAGCAGCTCCCGATTTGGGGCGGCAGGGTCAGATACGCAGTATTTT.

The chain recombines TRBV24-1 with TRBJ2-3, with D uncertain. Looked up from germline, CDR1 is KGHDR and CDR2 is SFDVKD. This CDR3 is 16 amino acids long. The V end was cut by 2 bases, the J end by 6 bases, with 17 bases between. CDR3 in amino acids: CATSDSVRAPTDTQYF. CDR3 bases: TGTGCCACCAGTGATTCGGTAAGGGCGCCCACGGATACGCAGTATTTT.

The chain combines TRBV18 with TRBJ1-6, with 7 bases lining up with TRBD1. The CDR3 length is 15 residues. Germline CDR1 KGHSH, CDR2 LQKENI. The V gene end was trimmed by 2 bases and the J gene end by 10 bases; junction bases not matched to a gene: 8. The CDR3 bases are TGTGCCAGCTCACCAGGTTCGACAGGGCGATCACCCCTCCACTTT. This sequence encodes CASSPGSTGRSPLHF.

The chain uses TRBV6-5 and TRBJ2-7, with TRBD2 as a possible D gene (5 bases). This CDR3 region has 14 residues. Germline V CDR1 and CDR2: MNHEY, SVGAGI. Trimming took off 5 bases at V and 0 bases at J, with 11 bases between the two ends. This chain's CDR3 is CASSRGRLSYEQYF. In DNA, the CDR3 is TGTGCCAGCAGTCGGGGTCGCCTCTCCTACGAGCAGTACTTC.

In this sample, this clone turned up once. The chain uses TRBV6-1 and TRBJ1-2; 7 bases agree with TRBD1. Germline-derived CDR1 and CDR2 are MNHNS and SASEGT. Trimming took 1 base from V and 7 from J; bases not matched to a gene: 3. CDR3 length: 13 amino acids. CDR3 protein: CASSEVQGGGYTF. The CDR3 coding sequence is TGTGCCAGCAGTGAAGTCCAGGGGGGTGGCTACACCTTC.

The chain has TRBV10-3 and TRBJ1-1; D is uncertain. V lost 0 bases and J 2 bases, leaving 10 bases between the germline ends. Germline V CDR1 and CDR2: ENHRY, SYGVKD. This CDR3 has 15 residues. CDR3 sequence: CAISESVAKNTEAFF. The DNA for the CDR3 is TGTGCCATCAGTGAGTCGGTAGCAAAAAACACTGAAGCTTTCTTT.

The gene calls are TRBV18 and TRBJ1-5, with D possibly being TRBD1 (6 bases). The CDR3 covers 15 residues. Trimming pared 5 bases from V and 2 bases from J, leaving 13 bases between. Per the germline V gene, CDR1 is KGHSH and CDR2 is LQKENI. CDR3: CASSSKQGGNQPQHF. As DNA, the CDR3 is TGTGCCAGCTCATCAAAACAGGGAGGCAATCAGCCCCAGCATTTT.

The CDR3, as DNA: TGTGCCAGCAGTTTGGGCAGGGGGTATGGCTACACCTTC. Translation: CASSLGRGYGYTF. The rearrangement uses TRBV28 and TRBJ1-2, with 7 bases aligning to TRBD1. With V trimmed by 3 bases and J by 5 bases, 3 bases remained unmatched. The CDR3 runs 13 residues. CDR1 MDHEN and CDR2 SYDVKM come from the germline V gene.

This sequence joins TRBV19 and TRBJ2-3, with TRBD2 identical over 10 bases. J gave up 5 bases and V 4 bases, and 3 bases lay outside the gene matches. The CDR3 consists of 14 residues. Per the germline V gene, CDR1 is LNHDA and CDR2 is SQIVND (reference sequence). The CDR3 DNA follows: TGTGCCAGTAGTACTAGCGGGAGTGTAGATACGCAGTATTTT. It encodes CASSTSGSVDTQYF.

The chain carries TRBV27 and TRBJ2-2; the D gene is possibly TRBD2 (5 bases). CDR3 size: 14 residues. Germline CDR1 and CDR2: MNHEY and SMNVEV (reference sequence). Trimming left V 7 bases short and J 6 bases short, with 15 bases between. The CDR3 coding sequence is TGTGCCAGCACCCTATATGGAGGATCCGGGGAGCTGTTTTTT. It codes for CASTLYGGSGELFF.

V is TRBV7-9 and J is TRBJ2-4; the D gene is possibly TRBD2 (5 bases). CDR1 is SEHNR and CDR2 is FQNEAQ in the germline V gene (reference sequence). The CDR3 covers 16 residues. V gave up 6 bases and J gave up 2 bases, with 17 bases separating them. CDR3 in DNA: TGTGCCAGCAGACAAGGCTCTTCGGGAACCAAAAACATTCAGTACTTC. This translates into CASRQGSSGTKNIQYF. The full variable domain, rest sourced from reference TRBV7-9 and TRBJ2-4, is DTGVSQNPRHKITKRGQNVTFRCDPISEHNRLYWYRQTLGQGPEFLTYFQNEAQLEKSRLLSDRFSAERPKGSFSTLEIQRTEQGDSAMYLCASRQGSSGTKNIQYFGAGTRLSVL.

This clone came up once. The V gene is TRBV5-1, the J gene TRBJ1-1; TRBD1 is a possible D gene (6 bases). The CDR3 totals 15 residues. The germline V and J ends were trimmed by 1 base and 0 bases, with 10 bases remaining between them. The germline gives CDR1 SGHRS, CDR2 YFSETQ. CDR3 sequence reads: CASSLRGAMNTEAFF. CDR3 nucleotide sequence: TGCGCCAGCAGCTTGAGGGGGGCGATGAACACTGAAGCTTTCTTT.

As for this clone: Other DNA sequences in this sample translate to the same CDR3. The CDR3 reads CATSRDNQPQHF. Written as DNA, the CDR3 is TGTGCCACCAGCAGGGATAATCAGCCCCAGCATTTT. This chain uses TRBV15 with TRBJ1-5; no clear D gene. V was pared by 3 bases and J by 4 bases, with 4 bases between. CDR3 length: 12 amino acids. Germline lookup yields CDR1 LNHNV and CDR2 YYDKDF (reference sequence). Using reference TRBV15 and TRBJ1-5 for the parts outside the CDR3, the full variable domain is DAMVIQNPRYQVTQFGKPVTLSCSQTLNHNVMYWYQQKSSQAPKLLFHYYDKDFNNEADTPDNFQSRRPNTSFCFLDIRSPGLGDTAMYLCATSRDNQPQHFGDGTRLSIL.

This clone was observed a handful of times. The chain couples TRBV10-1 to TRBJ2-3, with D tentatively TRBD2 (5 bases). The germline V gene has CDR1 WNHNN and CDR2 SYGVQD (reference sequence). V was trimmed by 4 bases and J by 3 bases, leaving 11 bases between them. The CDR3 is 14 amino acids. Here the CDR3 reads CASSGLAGTDTQYF. The CDR3 coding sequence is TGCGCCAGCAGTGGCCTAGCTGGGACAGATACGCAGTATTTT.

The V call is TRBV4-1, the J call TRBJ2-1; D unresolved. The germline V and J ends were trimmed by 3 bases and 8 bases, with 8 bases remaining between them. This CDR3 is 12 amino acids long. Germline CDR1 MGHRA, CDR2 YSYEKL. CDR3 DNA sequence: TGCGCCAGCAGCCATCTATTCGATGAGCAGTTCTTC. This gives the protein CASSHLFDEQFF.

The chain is built from TRBV27 and TRBJ1-5; 8 bases match TRBD1. There are 16 residues in the CDR3. The J segment lost 0 bases and the V segment lost 5 bases, leaving 6 bases of the junction unmatched. From germline, CDR1 is MNHEY and CDR2 SMNVEV (reference sequence). CDR3 nucleotide sequence: TGTGCCAGCAGTAGGACAGGGACATATAGCAATCAGCCCCAGCATTTT. It is translated as CASSRTGTYSNQPQHF.

The chain recombines TRBV20-1 with TRBJ2-3; 11 bases are shared with TRBD2. The CDR3 extends over 11 amino acids. CDR1 DFQATT and CDR2 SNEGSKA come from the germline V gene (reference sequence). The CDR3 nucleotides are TGCAACCGGACTAGCGGGCTCTGGCAGTATTTT. It encodes CNRTSGLWQYF.

V and J are TRBV19 and TRBJ2-7, with D possibly matching TRBD2 (6 bases). The CDR3 sequence is 14 residues long. Trimming left V 2 bases short and J 2 bases short, with 10 bases between. Germline CDR1 and CDR2: LNHDA and SQIVND (reference sequence). The CDR3 is CASSIQGGPYEQYF. CDR3 in DNA: TGTGCCAGTAGTATACAGGGAGGACCCTACGAGCAGTACTTC. The whole variable domain, filled in from reference TRBV19 and TRBJ2-7, reads DGGITQSPKYLFRKEGQNVTLSCEQNLNHDAMYWYRQDPGQGLRLIYYSQIVNDFQKGDIAEGYSVSREKKESFPLTVTSAQKNPTAFYLCASSIQGGPYEQYFGPGTRLTVT.

The chain has TRBV19 and TRBJ1-1; a possible D gene is TRBD1 (5 bases). CDR3 length: 16 residues. Germline CDR1 and CDR2: LNHDA and SQIVND (reference sequence). With 0 bases removed from V and 3 bases from J, the gap between germline ends came to 14 bases. The CDR3 spells CASSIDLRVGHTEAFF. CDR3 nucleotide sequence: TGTGCCAGTAGTATAGATCTCAGGGTCGGACACACTGAAGCTTTCTTT.

The V gene is TRBV3-1 (or the pseudogene TRBV3-2), the J gene TRBJ2-5; weak D call: TRBD1 (5 bases). The CDR3 covers 14 residues. Trimming removed 5 bases at V and 2 bases at J, with 12 bases between. CDR1 is LGHDT, CDR2 YNNKEL, per germline (reference sequence). The CDR3 DNA reads TGTGCCAGCAGCAAGGCAGGGCGGCAAGAGACCCAGTACTTC. Its translation: CASSKAGRQETQYF.